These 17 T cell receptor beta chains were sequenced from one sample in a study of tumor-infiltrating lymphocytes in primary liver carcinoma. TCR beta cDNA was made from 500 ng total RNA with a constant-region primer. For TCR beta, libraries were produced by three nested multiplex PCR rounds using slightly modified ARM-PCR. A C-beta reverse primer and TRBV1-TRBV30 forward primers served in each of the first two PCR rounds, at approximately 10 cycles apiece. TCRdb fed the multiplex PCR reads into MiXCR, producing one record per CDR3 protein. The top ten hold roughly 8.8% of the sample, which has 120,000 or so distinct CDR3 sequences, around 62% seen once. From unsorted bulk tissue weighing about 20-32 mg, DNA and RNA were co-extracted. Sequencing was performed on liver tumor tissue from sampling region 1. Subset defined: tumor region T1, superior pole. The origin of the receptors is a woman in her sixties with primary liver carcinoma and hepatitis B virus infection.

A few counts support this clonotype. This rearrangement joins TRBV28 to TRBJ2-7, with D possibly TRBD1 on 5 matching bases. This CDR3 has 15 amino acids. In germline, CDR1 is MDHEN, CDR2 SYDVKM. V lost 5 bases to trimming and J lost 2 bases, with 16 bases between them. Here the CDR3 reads CASSATGSLTYEQYF. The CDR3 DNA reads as TGTGCCAGCAGTGCCACAGGTTCCCTGACCTACGAGCAGTACTTC.

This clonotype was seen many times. The CDR3 DNA reads TGTGCCAGCAGCTTAGTGAGGGGACAGGGTTACGAGCAGTACTTC. Translating it yields CASSLVRGQGYEQYF. The chain links TRBV11-2 to TRBJ2-7, with 9 bases lining up with TRBD1. V shed 1 base, J shed 4 bases, and the junction held 5 bases outside the gene matches. Germline V gene sequence: CDR1 SGHAT, CDR2 FQNNGV. The CDR3 has 15 amino acids.

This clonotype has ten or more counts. Written as DNA, the CDR3 is TGTGCCAGCAGCGCGGGACCCTCTGGGGCCAACGTCCTGACTTTC. Translating it yields CASSAGPSGANVLTF. The rearrangement links TRBV5-6 to TRBJ2-6; perhaps TRBD2 as D (6 bases). The germline gives CDR1 SGHDT, CDR2 YYEEEE. Trimming stripped 4 bases from V and 0 bases from J, with 8 bases between. The CDR3 contains 15 residues. Filled out from reference TRBV5-6 and TRBJ2-6, the complete variable domain reads DAGVTQSPTHLIKTRGQQVTLRCSPKSGHDTVSWYQQALGQGPQFIFQYYEEEERQRGNFPDRFSGHQFPNYSSELNVNALLLGDSALYLCASSAGPSGANVLTFGAGSRLTVL.

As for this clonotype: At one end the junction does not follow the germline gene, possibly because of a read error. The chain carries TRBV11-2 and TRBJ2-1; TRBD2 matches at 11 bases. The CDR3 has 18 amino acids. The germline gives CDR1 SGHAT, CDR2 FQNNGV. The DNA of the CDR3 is TGTGCCAGCAGCTCTCCGCGTAGCGGGAGGGTGTCCTACAATGAGGAGTTCTTC. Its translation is CASSSPRSGRVSYNEEFF.

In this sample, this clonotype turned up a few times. CDR3 residues: CASNKQGYSGANVLTF. CDR3 nucleotide sequence: TGTGCCAGTAACAAACAGGGTTACTCTGGGGCCAACGTCCTGACTTTC. The chain combines TRBV19 with TRBJ2-6; D perhaps matches TRBD1 (6 bases). Germline CDR1 and CDR2: LNHDA and SQIVND (reference sequence). The V gene lost 7 bases and the J gene lost 0 bases, with 13 bases spanning the gap. The CDR3 has 16 residues.

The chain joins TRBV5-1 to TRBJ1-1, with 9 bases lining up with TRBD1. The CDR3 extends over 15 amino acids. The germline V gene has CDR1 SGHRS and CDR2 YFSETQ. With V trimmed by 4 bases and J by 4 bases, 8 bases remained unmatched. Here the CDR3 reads CASSGRGTGCTEAFF. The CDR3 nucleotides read TGCGCCAGCAGCGGACGCGGGACAGGGTGCACTGAAGCTTTCTTT. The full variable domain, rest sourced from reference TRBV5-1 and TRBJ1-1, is KAGVTQTPRYLIKTRGQQVTLSCSPISGHRSVSWYQQTPGQGLQFLFEYFSETQRNKGNFPGRFSGRQFSNSRSEMNVSTLELGDSALYLCASSGRGTGCTEAFFGQGTRLTVV.

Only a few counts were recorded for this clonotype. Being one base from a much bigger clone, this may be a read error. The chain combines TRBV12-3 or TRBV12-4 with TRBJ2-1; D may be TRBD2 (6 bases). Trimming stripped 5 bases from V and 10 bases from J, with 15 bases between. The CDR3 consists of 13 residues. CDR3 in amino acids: CASSTTRSGEQFF. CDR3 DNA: TGTGCCAGCAGTACGACTAGATCCGGCGAGCAGTTCTTC.

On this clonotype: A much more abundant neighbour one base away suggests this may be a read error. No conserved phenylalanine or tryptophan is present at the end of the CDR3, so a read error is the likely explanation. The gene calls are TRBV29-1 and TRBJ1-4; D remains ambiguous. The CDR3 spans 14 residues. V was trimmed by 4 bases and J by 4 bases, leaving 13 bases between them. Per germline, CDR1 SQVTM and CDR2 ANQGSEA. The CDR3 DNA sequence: TGCAGCGTTGGCGGTCGTAACAGTAATGAAAAACTGTTTTAT. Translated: CSVGGRNSNEKLFY.

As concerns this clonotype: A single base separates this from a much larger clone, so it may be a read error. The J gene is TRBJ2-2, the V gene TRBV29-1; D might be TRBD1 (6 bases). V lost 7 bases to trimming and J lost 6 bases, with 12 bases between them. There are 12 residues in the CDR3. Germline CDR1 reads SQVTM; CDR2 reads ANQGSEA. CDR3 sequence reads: CSAGTTPGELFF. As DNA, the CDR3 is TGCAGCGCCGGGACAACCCCCGGGGAGCTGTTTTTT.

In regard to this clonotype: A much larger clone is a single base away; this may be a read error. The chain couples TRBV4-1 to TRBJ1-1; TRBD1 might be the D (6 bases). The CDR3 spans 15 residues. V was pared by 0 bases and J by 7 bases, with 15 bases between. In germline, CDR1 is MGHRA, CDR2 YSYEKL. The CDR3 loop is CASSQDDTGYIEAFF. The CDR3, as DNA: TGCGCCAGCAGCCAAGATGACACAGGGTACATTGAAGCTTTCTTT.

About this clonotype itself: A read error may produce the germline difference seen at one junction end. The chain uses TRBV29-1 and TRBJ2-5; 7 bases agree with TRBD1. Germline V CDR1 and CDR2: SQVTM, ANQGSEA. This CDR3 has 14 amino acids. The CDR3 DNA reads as TGCAACGTTGCGGCAGAGGGGGCCATAGGGACCCAGTACTTC. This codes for CNVAAEGAIGTQYF.

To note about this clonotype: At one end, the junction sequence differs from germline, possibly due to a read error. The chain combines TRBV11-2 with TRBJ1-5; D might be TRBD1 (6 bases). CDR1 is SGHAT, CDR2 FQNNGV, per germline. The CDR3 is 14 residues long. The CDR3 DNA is TGTGCCAGCAGCTTAGACATGGGGGCCCAGCCCCAGCAATTT. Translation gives CASSLDMGAQPQQF. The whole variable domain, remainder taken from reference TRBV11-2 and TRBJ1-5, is EAGVAQSPRYKIIEKRQSVAFWCNPISGHATLYWYQQILGQGPKLLIQFQNNGVVDDSQLPKDRFSAERLKGVDSTLKIQPAKLEDSAVYLCASSLDMGAQPQQFGDGTRLSIL.

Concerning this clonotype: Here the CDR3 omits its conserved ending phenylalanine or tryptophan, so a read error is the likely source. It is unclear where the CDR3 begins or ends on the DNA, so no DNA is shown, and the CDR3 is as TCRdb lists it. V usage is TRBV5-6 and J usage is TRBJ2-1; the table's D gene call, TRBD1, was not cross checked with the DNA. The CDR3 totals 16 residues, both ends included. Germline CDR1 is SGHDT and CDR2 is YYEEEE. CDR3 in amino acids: CASSLRGTGYYNEQLL.

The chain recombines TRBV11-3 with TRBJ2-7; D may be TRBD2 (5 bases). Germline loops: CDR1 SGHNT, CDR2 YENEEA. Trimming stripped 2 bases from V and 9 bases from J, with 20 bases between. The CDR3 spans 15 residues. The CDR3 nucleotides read TGTGCCAGCAGCTTAAGCGGTGGCGAGCTTTACTGGCAGTACTTC. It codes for CASSLSGGELYWQYF. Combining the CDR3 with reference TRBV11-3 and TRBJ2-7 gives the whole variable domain EAGVVQSPRYKIIEKKQPVAFWCNPISGHNTLYWYLQNLGQGPELLIRYENEEAVDDSQLPKDRFSAERLKGVDSTLKIQPAELGDSAVYLCASSLSGGELYWQYFGPGTRLTVT.

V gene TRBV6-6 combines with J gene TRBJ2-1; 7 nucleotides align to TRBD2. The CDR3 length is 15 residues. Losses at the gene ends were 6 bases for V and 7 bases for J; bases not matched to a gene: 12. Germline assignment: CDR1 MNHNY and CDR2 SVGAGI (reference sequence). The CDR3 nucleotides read TGTGCCAGCAGGCCCGGGGGGAGGGGCTTAAATGAGCAGTTCTTC. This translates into CASRPGGRGLNEQFF.

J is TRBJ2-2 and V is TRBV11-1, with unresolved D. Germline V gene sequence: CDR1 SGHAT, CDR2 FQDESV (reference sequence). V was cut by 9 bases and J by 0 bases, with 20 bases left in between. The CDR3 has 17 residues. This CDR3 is CASSLFDIGANTGELFF. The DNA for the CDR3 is TGTGCCAGTAGCCTATTTGACATTGGGGCGAACACCGGGGAGCTGTTTTTT.

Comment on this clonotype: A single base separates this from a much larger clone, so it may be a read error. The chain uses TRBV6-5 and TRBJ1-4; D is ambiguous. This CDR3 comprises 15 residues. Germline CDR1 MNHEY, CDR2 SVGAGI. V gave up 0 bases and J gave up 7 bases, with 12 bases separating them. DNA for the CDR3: TGTGCCAGCAGTTACTCGGGCCCAAGCAGTGAAAAACTGTTTTTT. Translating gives CASSYSGPSSEKLFF.